The rows below give T cell receptor beta chains drawn from one sample of a study of OX40 agonist ivuxolimab in advanced cancers. The assay was immunoSEQ multiplex PCR, and TCRdb's table has in-frame clones only and misses some. Among some 64,000 clones listed, roughly four fifths were seen once. This specimen consisted of CD4+ or CD8+ T cells sorted from blood, obtained in a trial of the OX40 agonist ivuxolimab. These TCRs come from an adult with an advanced solid tumor such as melanoma, head and neck, liver or kidney cancer. Both conserved end residues are part of each CDR3. Fields, in order: J gene, D gene, V gene, clone size, CDR3 protein, CDR3 DNA. D genes are given only for firm matches. Only part of the rows carry a size: once, few, many, or a class if the clone is expanded.

TRBJ1-4 | TRBD1 | TRBV4-1 | - | CASSQGYRQGAYEKLFF | TGCGCCAGCAGCCAGGGCTATAGACAGGGGGCCTATGAAAAACTGTTTTTT
TRBJ1-4 | - | TRBV4-1 | - | CASSQEWGRATNEKLFF | TGCGCCAGCAGCCAAGAATGGGGGCGAGCGACTAATGAAAAACTGTTTTTT
TRBJ2-3 | TRBD1 | TRBV7-8 | - | CASSSGPRQGSTDTQYF | TGTGCCAGCAGCTCGGGACCCAGACAGGGGAGCACAGATACGCAGTATTTT
TRBJ2-3 | - | TRBV5-1 | - | CASSSGGTTDTQYF | TGCGCCAGCAGCTCTGGCGGGACGACAGATACGCAGTATTTT
TRBJ1-5 | - | TRBV5-5 | - | CASSLNTQGSQHF | TGTGCCAGCAGCTTAAACACCCAGGGGTCCCAGCATTTT
TRBJ2-1 | - | TRBV5-1 | once | CASSLLGHDGPEQFF | TGCGCCAGCAGCTTGCTGGGGCACGATGGCCCTGAGCAGTTCTTC
TRBJ1-5 | - | TRBV5-1 | - | CASSPSWNSNQPQHF | TGCGCCAGCAGCCCGTCATGGAATAGCAATCAGCCCCAGCATTTT
TRBJ1-2 | - | TRBV6-6 | - | CASSLQTGTTNYGYTF | TGTGCCAGCAGTTTACAAACAGGGACTACTAACTATGGCTACACCTTC
TRBJ1-1 | - | TRBV4-2 | - | CASSQQDWGGYTEAFF | TGTGCCAGCAGCCAACAGGATTGGGGGGGGTACACTGAAGCTTTCTTT
TRBJ1-3 | TRBD1 | TRBV6-6 | - | CASSPQGKGNTIYF | TGTGCCAGCAGCCCACAGGGGAAAGGAAACACCATATATTTT
TRBJ2-3 | - | TRBV9 | once | CASSVAQGKSTDTQYF | TGTGCCAGCAGCGTAGCCCAGGGGAAGAGCACAGATACGCAGTATTTT
TRBJ1-5 | - | TRBV5-1 | - | CASSLMGLGQPQHF | TGCGCCAGCAGCTTGATGGGGTTGGGACAGCCCCAGCATTTT
TRBJ1-1 | TRBD1 | TRBV4-1 | - | CASSQRTGFTEAFF | TGCGCCAGCAGCCAACGGACAGGGTTCACTGAAGCTTTCTTT
TRBJ2-1 | - | TRBV2 | - | CASSVLSYNEQFF | TGTGCCAGCAGCGTACTCTCCTACAATGAGCAGTTCTTC
TRBJ2-7 | - | TRBV14 | - | CASRASSHTGPYSYEQYF | TGTGCCAGCAGAGCAAGTAGCCACACAGGGCCCTACTCCTACGAGCAGTACTTC
TRBJ2-5 | - | TRBV29-1 | once | CSVEGGGQETQYF | TGCAGCGTTGAGGGTGGGGGGCAAGAGACCCAGTACTTC
TRBJ2-3 | - | TRBV11-2 | - | CASSRRTGTGDTQYF | TGTGCCAGCAGCAGAAGAACAGGGACGGGAGATACGCAGTATTTT
TRBJ1-1 | TRBD1 | TRBV7-2 | - | CASSFEGQGDSEAFF | TGTGCCAGCAGCTTCGAAGGACAGGGAGACTCTGAAGCTTTCTTT
TRBJ2-3 | - | TRBV9 | - | CASSVSRSDTQYF | TGTGCCAGCAGCGTCTCCAGATCAGATACGCAGTATTTT
TRBJ1-6 | - | TRBV6-6 | few | CASSRNSPLHF | TGTGCCAGCAGTAGGAATTCACCCCTCCACTTT
TRBJ1-5 | - | TRBV5-1 | many | CASSFGGTGNQPQHF | TGCGCCAGCAGCTTTGGGGGGACTGGCAATCAGCCCCAGCATTTT
TRBJ2-7 | - | TRBV11-2 | once | CASSPLGNEQYF | TGTGCCAGCAGTCCACTAGGTAACGAGCAGTACTTC
TRBJ1-6 | - | TRBV9 | - | CASSAGETRSSYNSPLHF | TGTGCCAGCAGCGCAGGGGAGACCCGGAGCTCCTATAATTCACCCCTCCACTTT
TRBJ1-6 | TRBD1 | TRBV7-9 | - | CASSAGQANSPLHF | TGTGCCAGCAGCGCAGGACAGGCAAATTCACCCCTCCACTTT
TRBJ1-1 | - | TRBV6-6 | - | CASSYWSGVGTEAFF | TGTGCCAGCAGTTATTGGAGCGGGGTGGGTACTGAAGCTTTCTTT
TRBJ1-1 | TRBD1 | TRBV2 | - | CASSERTGLNTEAFF | TGTGCCAGCAGTGAGAGGACAGGACTGAACACTGAAGCTTTCTTT
TRBJ2-7 | TRBD1 | TRBV28 | - | CASSYRGRNYEQYF | TGTGCCAGCAGTTACAGGGGGCGAAATTACGAGCAGTACTTC
TRBJ2-5 | TRBD1 | TRBV2 | - | CASSDRDRETQYF | TGTGCCAGCAGTGACCGGGACAGGGAGACCCAGTACTTC
TRBJ2-4 | - | TRBV7-6 | - | CASSLSVPLQGPGATKNIQYF | TGTGCCAGCAGCTTATCAGTTCCGTTACAGGGCCCTGGGGCTACCAAAAACATTCAGTACTTC
TRBJ2-7 | - | TRBV5-1 | - | CASRGGVTGYEQYF | TGCGCCAGCAGGGGAGGAGTGACAGGGTACGAGCAGTACTTC
TRBJ2-5 | TRBD1 | TRBV6-5 | - | CASSAGGETQYF | TGTGCCAGCAGTGCAGGGGGAGAGACCCAGTACTTC